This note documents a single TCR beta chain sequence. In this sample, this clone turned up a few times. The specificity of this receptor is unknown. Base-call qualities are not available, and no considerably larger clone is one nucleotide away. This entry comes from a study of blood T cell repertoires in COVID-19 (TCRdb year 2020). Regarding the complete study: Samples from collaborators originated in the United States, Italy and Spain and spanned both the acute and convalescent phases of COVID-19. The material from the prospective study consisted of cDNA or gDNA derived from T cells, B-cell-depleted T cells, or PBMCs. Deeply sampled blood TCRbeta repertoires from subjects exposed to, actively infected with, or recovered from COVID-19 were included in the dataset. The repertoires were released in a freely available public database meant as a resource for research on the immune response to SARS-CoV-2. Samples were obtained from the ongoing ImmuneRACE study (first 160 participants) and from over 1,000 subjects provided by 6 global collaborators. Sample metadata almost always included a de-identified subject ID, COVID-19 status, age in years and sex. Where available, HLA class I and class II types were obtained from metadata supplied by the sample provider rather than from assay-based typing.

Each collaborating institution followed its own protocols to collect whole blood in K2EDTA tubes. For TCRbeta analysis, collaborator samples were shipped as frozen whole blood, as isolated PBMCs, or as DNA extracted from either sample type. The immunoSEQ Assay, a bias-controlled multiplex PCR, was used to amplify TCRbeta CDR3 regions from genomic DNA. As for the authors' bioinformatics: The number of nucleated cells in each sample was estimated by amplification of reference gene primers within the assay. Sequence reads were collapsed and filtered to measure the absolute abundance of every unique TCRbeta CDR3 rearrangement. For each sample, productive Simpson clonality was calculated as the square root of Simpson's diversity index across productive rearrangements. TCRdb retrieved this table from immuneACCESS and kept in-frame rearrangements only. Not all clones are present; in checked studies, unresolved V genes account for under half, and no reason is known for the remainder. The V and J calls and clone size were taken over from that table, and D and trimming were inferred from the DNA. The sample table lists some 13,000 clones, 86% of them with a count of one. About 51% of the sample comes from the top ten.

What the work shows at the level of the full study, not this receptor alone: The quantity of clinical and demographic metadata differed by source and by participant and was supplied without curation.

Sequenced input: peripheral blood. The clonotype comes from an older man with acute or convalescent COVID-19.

The CDR3 loop reads CASSNAGINEQFF. The DNA sequence reads TGTGCCAGCAGTAATGCGGGGATCAATGAGCAGTTCTTC. The V and J segments used are TRBV2 and TRBJ2-1; the D gene is perhaps TRBD2, on 6 matching bases. The CDR3 numbers 13 residues from cysteine through phenylalanine. Only the CDR3 region is kept as DNA, spanning 39 bases read in frame from base 1. The junction shows trimming of 5 bases on V and 6 bases on J, plus 11 bases between the germline ends. The germline V gene yields SNHLY for CDR1 and FYNNEI for CDR2.